These 24 T cell receptor beta chains originate from one sample sequenced in a study of T cell repertoires in MIS-A myocarditis. Sequenced by immunoSEQ multiplex PCR; TCRdb stores in-frame clones only, minus some. The data hold roughly 12,000 clones, with 83% observed a single time. The source material was right ventricle heart tissue obtained at autopsy. The receptors come from a young man with fulminant myocarditis from multisystem inflammatory syndrome in adults (MIS-A) after COVID-19.

The chain links TRBV19 to TRBJ2-5; 7 bases map to TRBD1. Germline CDR1 and CDR2: LNHDA and SQIVND (reference sequence). The ends lost 5 bases at V and 4 bases at J; junction bases unmatched: 16. The CDR3 has 17 residues. CDR3 nucleotides: TGTGCCAGTAGTGAAAATACACCGACAGGGTTAGGAGAGACCCAGTACTTC. This encodes CASSENTPTGLGETQYF.

This chain joins TRBV7-8 and TRBJ2-2, with 9 bases matching TRBD2. CDR1 is SGHVS and CDR2 is FQNEAQ in the germline V gene. Unmatched junction bases numbered 9, after V lost 2 bases and J lost 8 bases. The CDR3 runs 16 residues. The CDR3 DNA sequence: TGTGCCAGCAGCTTACGGGCTAGCGGGGATATGGGGGAGCTGTTTTTT. This codes for CASSLRASGDMGELFF.

This clone was recorded once. The V and J genes are TRBV9 and TRBJ1-1; D gene unclear. CDR1 SGDLS and CDR2 YYNGEE come from the germline V gene. With 0 bases removed from V and 0 bases from J, the gap between germline ends came to 12 bases. CDR3 size: 16 residues. CDR3: CASSVAIGDLNTEAFF. The CDR3 DNA reads as TGTGCCAGCAGCGTAGCTATCGGCGACTTGAACACTGAAGCTTTCTTT.

The chain joins TRBV7-8 to TRBJ1-6, with D possibly TRBD1 on 6 matching bases. CDR1 and CDR2 (germline): SGHVS, FQNEAQ. There are 15 residues in the CDR3. Trimming took 4 bases from V and 5 from J, leaving 12 bases between them. Here the CDR3 DNA reads TGTGCCAGCAGCTCACAGGGAGGTGATAATTCACCCCTCCACTTT. The encoded protein is CASSSQGGDNSPLHF.

This clone occurred a few times. The chain has TRBV5-6 and TRBJ2-7, with D perhaps TRBD2 (5 bases). Germline V CDR1 and CDR2: SGHDT, YYEEEE. Trimming removed 3 bases from V and 6 bases from J, with 10 bases in between. This CDR3 has 12 amino acids. The DNA for the CDR3 is TGTGCCAGCAGCTCGGGCCGGGGCGAGCAGTACTTC. It specifies CASSSGRGEQYF. The whole variable domain, filled in from reference TRBV5-6 and TRBJ2-7, reads DAGVTQSPTHLIKTRGQQVTLRCSPKSGHDTVSWYQQALGQGPQFIFQYYEEEERQRGNFPDRFSGHQFPNYSSELNVNALLLGDSALYLCASSSGRGEQYFGPGTRLTVT.

The V call is TRBV5-1, the J call TRBJ1-6, with D unclear. Trimming removed 4 bases at V and 6 bases at J, with 14 bases between. CDR1 SGHRS and CDR2 YFSETQ come from the germline V gene. CDR3 length equals 15 residues. The chain's CDR3 is CASSHQDGINSPLHF. In DNA, the CDR3 is TGCGCCAGCAGCCACCAGGACGGAATTAATTCACCCCTCCACTTT.

V gene TRBV11-2 combines with J gene TRBJ1-5; D is unclear. CDR3 length equals 13 residues. In germline, CDR1 is SGHAT, CDR2 FQNNGV. Trimming took 1 base from V and 5 from J, leaving 6 bases between them. CDR3 DNA: TGTGCCAGCAGCTTAGTCAGTCATCAGCCCCAGCATTTT. It codes for CASSLVSHQPQHF.

Only a few counts were recorded for this clone. The rearrangement links TRBV9 to TRBJ1-1; D unresolved. Trimming removed 4 bases at V and 5 bases at J, with 12 bases between. This CDR3 is built from 13 residues. CDR1 and CDR2 (germline): SGDLS, YYNGEE. As DNA, the CDR3 is TGTGCCAGCAGCCCCCGAGGGCAGACTGAAGCTTTCTTT. It codes for CASSPRGQTEAFF. Complete variable domain (other parts from reference TRBV9 and TRBJ1-1): DSGVTQTPKHLITATGQRVTLRCSPRSGDLSVYWYQQSLDQGLQFLIQYYNGEERAKGNILERFSAQQFPDLHSELNLSSLELGDSALYFCASSPRGQTEAFFGQGTRLTVV.

CDR3 sequence reads: CASSLVYGGQGTEKLFF. The CDR3 DNA sequence: TGTGCCAGCAGTTTAGTGTACGGGGGACAGGGTACCGAAAAACTGTTTTTT. The chain recombines TRBV27 with TRBJ1-4; 9 bases align to TRBD1. CDR1 MNHEY and CDR2 SMNVEV come from the germline V gene (reference sequence). J was trimmed by 8 bases and V by 2 bases; bases with no gene match: 12. CDR3 length: 17 amino acids.

The V call is TRBV5-5, the J call TRBJ2-3; weak D call: TRBD2 (6 bases). CDR1 SGHKS and CDR2 YYEKEE come from the germline V gene (reference sequence). V lost 0 bases and J 0 bases, leaving 8 bases between the germline ends. The CDR3 spans 15 residues. The CDR3 loop is CASSLGGGSTDTQYF. In DNA, the CDR3 is TGTGCCAGCAGCTTGGGTGGGGGGAGCACAGATACGCAGTATTTT.

This chain joins TRBV12-3 or TRBV12-4 and TRBJ1-2; D remains unclear. This CDR3 is built from 12 residues. V lost 2 bases to trimming and J lost 8 bases, with 9 bases between them. The CDR3 region is CASSLSGWGYTF. In nucleotides, the CDR3 is TGTGCCAGCAGTTTATCGGGGTGGGGCTACACCTTC.

The rearrangement links TRBV15 to TRBJ2-5, with unresolved D. The length of the CDR3 is 13 residues. CDR1 LNHNV and CDR2 YYDKDF come from the germline V gene (reference sequence). Trimming removed 2 bases at V and 5 bases at J, with 9 bases between. CDR3 DNA sequence: TGTGCCACCAGCAGACGCTCGGAGGAGACCCAGTACTTC. Its protein product is CATSRRSEETQYF.

The chain joins TRBV12-3 or TRBV12-4 to TRBJ1-2, with no clear D. The CDR3 runs to 13 residues. V lost 1 base and J 4 bases, leaving 7 bases between the germline ends. The CDR3 is CASSLGQSYGYTF. CDR3 in DNA: TGTGCCAGCAGTTTAGGGCAGTCCTATGGCTACACCTTC.

This chain joins TRBV30 and TRBJ1-1; D ambiguous. Between the trimmed V and J ends, which lost 5 bases and 0 bases, there was a span of 10 bases. The CDR3 is 13 residues long. Germline V CDR1 and CDR2: GTSNPN, SVGIG (reference sequence). CDR3 region: CAWQADLNTEAFF. The DNA for the CDR3 is TGTGCCTGGCAGGCGGATCTGAACACTGAAGCTTTCTTT. The entire variable domain, with the rest obtained from reference TRBV30 and TRBJ1-1, is as follows: SQTIHQWPATLVQPVGSPLSLECTVEGTSNPNLYWYRQAAGRGLQLLFYSVGIGQISSEVPQNLSASRPQDRQFILSSKKLLLSDSGFYLCAWQADLNTEAFFGQGTRLTVV.

This clone occurred a few times. V is TRBV6-5 and J is TRBJ1-3, with D perhaps TRBD1 (5 bases). Germline values: CDR1 MNHEY, CDR2 SVGAGI. V was pared by 0 bases and J by 2 bases, with 8 bases between. The CDR3 is made up of 15 amino acids. The chain's CDR3 is CASSYSGTAGNTIYF. The CDR3 nucleotides are TGTGCCAGCAGTTACTCCGGGACGGCTGGAAACACCATATATTTT.

The rearrangement joins TRBV19 to TRBJ2-1, with 8 bases matching TRBD2. Germline V gives CDR1 LNHDA, CDR2 SQIVND (reference sequence). The CDR3 has 18 amino acids. V gave up 1 base and J gave up 0 bases; unmatched junction bases: 8. The CDR3 bases are TGTGCCAGTAGTATAGGGTCCAGCCGGGAGGGCTCCTACAATGAGCAGTTCTTC. Protein product: CASSIGSSREGSYNEQFF.

This clone turned up a few times. V is TRBV5-1 and J is TRBJ1-6; weak D call: TRBD1 (6 bases). The CDR3 totals 14 residues. The ends were cut back, 0 bases at V and 8 bases at J, with 9 bases in the middle. The V gene's germline CDR1 is SGHRS and CDR2 YFSETQ. The CDR3: CASSLGTAYSPLHF. Written as DNA, the CDR3 is TGCGCCAGCAGCTTGGGGACAGCTTATTCACCCCTCCACTTT. The complete variable domain, with remaining parts taken from reference TRBV5-1 and TRBJ1-6, reads KAGVTQTPRYLIKTRGQQVTLSCSPISGHRSVSWYQQTPGQGLQFLFEYFSETQRNKGNFPGRFSGRQFSNSRSEMNVSTLELGDSALYLCASSLGTAYSPLHFGNGTRLTVT.

This clone was detected a few times. The chain links TRBV5-1 to TRBJ2-2; the D gene is possibly TRBD2 (6 bases). V lost 7 bases and J 8 bases, leaving 15 bases between the germline ends. Per germline, CDR1 SGHRS and CDR2 YFSETQ. The CDR3 extends over 13 amino acids. The CDR3 protein is CASSRRTTGELFF. The CDR3 bases are TGCGCCAGCTCCCGAAGGACTACTGGGGAGCTGTTTTTT.

The chain employs TRBV29-1 and TRBJ2-7; the D gene is possibly TRBD2 (5 bases). Between the trimmed V and J ends, which lost 3 bases and 3 bases, there was a span of 12 bases. Germline CDR1 SQVTM, CDR2 ANQGSEA. The CDR3 sequence is 13 residues long. The CDR3 DNA follows: TGCAGCGTTGAGGACGGGGATGGCTACGAGCAGTACTTC. It yields the protein CSVEDGDGYEQYF.

The chain is built from TRBV7-3 and TRBJ2-3; D possibly matches TRBD1 or TRBD2 (6 bases each). Deletions cut 3 bases from V and 10 bases from J, with 14 bases between. Germline V gene data show CDR1 as SGHTA and CDR2 as FQGTGA. The CDR3 is 13 residues long. Here the CDR3 reads CASSFGGPGAQYF. The CDR3 DNA follows: TGTGCCAGCAGCTTCGGGGGCCCCGGGGCGCAGTATTTT.

V usage is TRBV13 and J usage is TRBJ1-2, with unresolved D. Trimming took off 1 base at V and 4 bases at J, with 7 bases between the two ends. The length of the CDR3 is 13 residues. Germline V gene sequence: CDR1 PRHDT, CDR2 FYEKMQ (reference sequence). This CDR3 reads CASSLVRTYGYTF. CDR3 coding DNA: TGTGCCAGCAGCTTAGTGAGGACCTATGGCTACACCTTC.

This clone occurred a few times. The J gene is TRBJ1-1, the V gene TRBV5-4, with TRBD1 matching 9 bases. J was trimmed by 5 bases and V by 5 bases; bases with no gene match: 10. The CDR3 consists of 15 residues. Germline assignment: CDR1 SGHNT and CDR2 YYREEE (reference sequence). The CDR3 loop reads CASRPGQGWGTEAFF. The CDR3 nucleotides are TGTGCCAGCAGACCGGGACAGGGATGGGGGACTGAAGCTTTCTTT.

This sequence joins TRBV6-2 or TRBV6-3 and TRBJ2-7; 9 bases agree with TRBD1. J was trimmed by 5 bases and V by 4 bases; bases with no gene match: 6. This CDR3 is 14 amino acids long. Per germline, CDR1 MNHEY and CDR2 SVGEGT. The CDR3 here is CASSFRDRAHEQYF. In nucleotides, the CDR3 is TGTGCCAGCAGTTTCCGGGACAGGGCCCACGAGCAGTACTTC.

The CDR3 nucleotides read TGTGCCAGCAGTTTCGGGGCGGATACGCAGTATTTT. Encoded protein: CASSFGADTQYF. V gene TRBV12-3 or TRBV12-4 combines with J gene TRBJ2-3, with D tentatively TRBD1 or TRBD2 (5 bases each). The V end was cut by 3 bases, the J end by 6 bases, with 7 bases between. The CDR3 length is 12 residues.